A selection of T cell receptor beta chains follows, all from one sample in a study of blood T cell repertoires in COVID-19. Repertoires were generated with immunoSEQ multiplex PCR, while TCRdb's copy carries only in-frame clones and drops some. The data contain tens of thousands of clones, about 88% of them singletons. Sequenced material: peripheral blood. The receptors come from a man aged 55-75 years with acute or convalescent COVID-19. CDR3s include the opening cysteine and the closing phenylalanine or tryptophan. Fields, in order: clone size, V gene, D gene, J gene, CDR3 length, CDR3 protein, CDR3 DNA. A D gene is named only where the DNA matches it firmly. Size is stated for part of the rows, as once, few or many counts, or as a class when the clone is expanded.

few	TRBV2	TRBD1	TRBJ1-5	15	CASSQRQGSNQPQHF	TGTGCCAGCAGTCAACGACAGGGGAGCAATCAGCCCCAGCATTTT
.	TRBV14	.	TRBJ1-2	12	CASSPSPRAYTF	TGTGCCAGCAGCCCTTCCCCCAGGGCCTACACCTTC
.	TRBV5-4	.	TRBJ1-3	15	CASSFAGSSGNTIYF	TGTGCCAGCAGCTTTGCAGGCTCCTCTGGAAACACCATATATTTT
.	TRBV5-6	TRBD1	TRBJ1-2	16	CASSLGDRGQHYGYTF	TGTGCCAGCAGCTTGGGGGACAGGGGGCAACACTATGGCTACACCTTC
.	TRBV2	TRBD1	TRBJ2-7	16	CASSEFGTGGFYEQYF	TGTGCCAGCAGTGAATTCGGGACAGGGGGGTTTTACGAGCAGTACTTC
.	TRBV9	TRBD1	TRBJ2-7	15	CASSVGTGKTYEQYF	TGTGCCAGCAGCGTTGGGACAGGAAAGACCTACGAGCAGTACTTC
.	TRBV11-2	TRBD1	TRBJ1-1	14	CASSLVRGPTEAFF	TGTGCCAGCAGCTTAGTCAGGGGGCCCACTGAAGCTTTCTTT
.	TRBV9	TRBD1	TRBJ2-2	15	CASSVRTGVTGELFF	TGTGCCAGCAGCGTTCGGACAGGGGTCACCGGGGAGCTGTTTTTT
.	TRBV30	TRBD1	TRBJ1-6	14	CAWSLTGGNSPLHF	TGTGCCTGGAGTCTGACAGGGGGTAATTCACCCCTCCACTTT
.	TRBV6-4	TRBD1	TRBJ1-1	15	CASKLTGTGVSEAFF	TGTGCCAGCAAACTCACCGGGACAGGGGTGTCTGAAGCTTTCTTT
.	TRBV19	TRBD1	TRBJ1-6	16	CASSIRTGGHNSPLHF	TGTGCCAGTAGTATCCGGACAGGGGGTCATAATTCACCCCTCCACTTT
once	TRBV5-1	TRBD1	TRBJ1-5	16	CASSPLGQAPNQPQHF	TGCGCCAGCAGCCCACTGGGACAGGCCCCCAATCAGCCCCAGCATTTT
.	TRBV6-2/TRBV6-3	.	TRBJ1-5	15	CASSYGGVSNQPQHF	TGTGCCAGCAGTTACGGGGGGGTGTCCAACCAGCCCCAGCATTTT
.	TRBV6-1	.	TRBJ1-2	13	CASSENRPHGYTF	TGTGCCAGCAGTGAAAACAGGCCCCATGGCTACACCTTC
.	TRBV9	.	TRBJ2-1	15	CASSVAPQEYNEQFF	TGTGCCAGCAGCGTAGCCCCACAGGAATACAATGAGCAGTTCTTC
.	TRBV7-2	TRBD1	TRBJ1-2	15	CASSSPDRVVNGYTF	TGTGCCAGCAGCTCCCCGGACAGGGTAGTTAATGGCTACACCTTC
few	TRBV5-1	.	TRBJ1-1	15	CASSSTGRDNTEAFF	TGCGCCAGCAGCTCGACAGGTCGGGACAACACTGAAGCTTTCTTT
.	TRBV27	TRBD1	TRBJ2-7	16	CASSLARTGGFYEQYF	TGTGCCAGCAGTTTAGCTAGGACAGGGGGGTTCTACGAGCAGTACTTC
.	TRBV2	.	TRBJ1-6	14	CASSEPGRNSPLHF	TGTGCCAGCAGTGAACCAGGGAGGAATTCACCCCTCCACTTT
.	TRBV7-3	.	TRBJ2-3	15	CASSLSGGSTDTQYF	TGTGCCAGCAGCTTAAGTGGCGGGAGCACAGATACGCAGTATTTT
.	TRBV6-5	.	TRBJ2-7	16	CASSYSGNRGSYEQYF	TGTGCCAGCAGTTACTCTGGAAACCGGGGTTCCTACGAGCAGTACTTC
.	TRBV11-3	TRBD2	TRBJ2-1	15	CASSPTSGGFGEQFF	TGTGCCAGCAGCCCGACTAGCGGGGGTTTCGGTGAGCAGTTCTTC
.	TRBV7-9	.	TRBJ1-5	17	CASSLGSGRGHNQPQHF	TGTGCCAGCAGCTTAGGATCAGGCAGGGGCCACAATCAGCCCCAGCATTTT
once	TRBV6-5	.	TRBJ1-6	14	CASNPPGRDSPLHF	TGTGCCAGCAACCCTCCGGGGAGGGATTCACCCCTCCACTTT
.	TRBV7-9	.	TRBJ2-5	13	CASSSGARETQYF	TGTGCCAGCAGCTCCGGAGCACGAGAGACCCAGTACTTC
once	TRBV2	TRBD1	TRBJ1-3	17	CASSGPLRGLRGNTIYF	TGTGCCAGCAGTGGCCCTCTCAGGGGGCTTCGTGGAAACACCATATATTTT
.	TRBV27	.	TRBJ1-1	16	CASSWGSPPLNTEAFF	TGTGCCAGCAGCTGGGGCAGTCCCCCACTGAACACTGAAGCTTTCTTT
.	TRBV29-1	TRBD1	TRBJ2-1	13	CSVPGQDYNEQFF	TGCAGCGTACCGGGACAGGACTACAATGAGCAGTTCTTC
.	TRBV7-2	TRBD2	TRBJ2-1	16	CASSLAGTSGGSEQFF	TGTGCCAGCAGCTTAGCCGGGACTAGCGGGGGATCCGAGCAGTTCTTC
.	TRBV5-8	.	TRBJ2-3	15	CASSLRSGSSYTQYF	TGTGCCAGCAGCTTGCGGAGCGGGTCATCTTATACGCAGTATTTT
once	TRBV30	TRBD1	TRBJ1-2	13	CAWVRDRDYGYTF	TGTGCCTGGGTCCGGGACAGGGACTATGGCTACACCTTC
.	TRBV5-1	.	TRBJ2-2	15	CASSLGQGGTGELFF	TGCGCCAGCAGCTTGGGACAGGGAGGTACCGGGGAGCTGTTTTTT
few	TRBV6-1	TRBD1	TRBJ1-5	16	CASSGTGGAVRQPQHF	TGTGCCAGCAGTGGAACAGGGGGCGCCGTGAGACAGCCCCAGCATTTT
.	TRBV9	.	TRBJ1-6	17	CASSVGLAGAPNSPLHF	TGTGCCAGCAGCGTAGGGCTGGCAGGGGCCCCTAATTCACCCCTCCACTTT
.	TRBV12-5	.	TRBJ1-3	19	CASGLGGGVGRLSGNTIYF	TGTGCTAGTGGTTTGGGGGGAGGGGTAGGACGCCTCTCTGGAAACACCATATATTTT
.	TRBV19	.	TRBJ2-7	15	CASSIAGGRDYEQYF	TGTGCCAGTAGTATTGCTGGCGGGCGGGACTACGAGCAGTACTTC
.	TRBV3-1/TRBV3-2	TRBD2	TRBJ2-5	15	CASSHWTSGGETQYF	TGTGCCAGCAGCCATTGGACTAGCGGGGGTGAGACCCAGTACTTC
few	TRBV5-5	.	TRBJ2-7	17	CASSLVAGGAGVYEQYF	TGTGCCAGCAGCTTGGTCGCTGGAGGAGCGGGCGTCTACGAGCAGTACTTC
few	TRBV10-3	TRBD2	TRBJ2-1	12	CAINSGGNEQFF	TGTGCCATCAACAGCGGGGGTAATGAGCAGTTCTTC
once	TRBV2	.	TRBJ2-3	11	CASKTEDTQYF	TGTGCCAGCAAGACAGAAGATACGCAGTATTTT
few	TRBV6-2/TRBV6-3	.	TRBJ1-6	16	CASSFDRTARGSPLHF	TGTGCCAGCAGTTTTGATCGGACGGCCCGCGGGTCACCCCTCCACTTT
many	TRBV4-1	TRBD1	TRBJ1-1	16	CASTFIMGDSLTEAFF	TGCGCCAGCACCTTCATCATGGGGGACAGCCTCACTGAAGCTTTCTTT
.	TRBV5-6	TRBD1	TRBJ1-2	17	CASSLFGRGRIDYGYTF	TGTGCCAGCAGCTTGTTTGGCAGGGGGCGCATTGACTATGGCTACACCTTC
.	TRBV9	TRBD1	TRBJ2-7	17	CASSEAPPGQGLYEQYF	TGTGCCAGCAGCGAGGCTCCACCGGGACAGGGTTTATACGAGCAGTACTTC
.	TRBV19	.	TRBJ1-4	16	CASSSPPGLNNEKLFF	TGTGCCAGTAGTAGCCCTCCGGGGTTGAATAATGAAAAACTGTTTTTT
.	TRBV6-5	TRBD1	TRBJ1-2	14	CASSLGQAFYGYTF	TGTGCCAGCAGCCTAGGACAGGCCTTCTATGGCTACACCTTC
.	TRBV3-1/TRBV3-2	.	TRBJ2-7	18	CASSPKERGGPSSYEQYF	TGTGCCAGCAGCCCTAAGGAGAGGGGGGGACCGAGCTCCTACGAGCAGTACTTC
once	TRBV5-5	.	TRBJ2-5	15	CASSHTPDYPETQYF	TGTGCCAGCAGCCATACACCGGACTATCCGGAGACCCAGTACTTC
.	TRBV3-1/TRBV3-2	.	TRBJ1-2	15	CASSQGLEINYGYTF	TGTGCCAGCAGCCAAGGGTTAGAGATTAACTATGGCTACACCTTC
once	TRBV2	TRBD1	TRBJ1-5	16	CASSRDQGVTNQPQHF	TGTGCCAGCAGCCGGGATCAGGGGGTGACCAATCAGCCCCAGCATTTT
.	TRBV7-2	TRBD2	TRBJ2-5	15	CASSLAGLVQETQYF	TGTGCCAGCAGCTTGGCGGGACTAGTACAAGAGACCCAGTACTTC
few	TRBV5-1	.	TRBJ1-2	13	CASSLYQGYGYTF	TGCGCCAGCAGCCTTTACCAGGGTTATGGCTACACCTTC
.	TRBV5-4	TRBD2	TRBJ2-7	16	CASSSRIGLARYEQYF	TGTGCCAGCAGCTCTCGGATTGGACTAGCTAGATACGAGCAGTACTTC
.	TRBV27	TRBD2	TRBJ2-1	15	CASSLWAGVNNEQFF	TGTGCCAGCAGTTTATGGGCGGGAGTTAACAATGAGCAGTTCTTC
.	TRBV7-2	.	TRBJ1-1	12	CASSSFNTEAFF	TGTGCCAGCAGCAGCTTTAACACTGAAGCTTTCTTT
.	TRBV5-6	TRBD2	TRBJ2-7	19	CASSPPGLAGGVFSYEQYF	TGTGCCAGCAGCCCACCGGGACTAGCGGGGGGAGTATTCTCCTACGAGCAGTACTTC